This is a list of T cell receptor beta chains from one sample in a study of cytomegalovirus exposure and HLA in healthy donors. Libraries were prepared by immunoSEQ multiplex PCR; TCRdb keeps only in-frame clonotypes and omits some of them. The sample carries about 160,000 clones, 75% to 85% recorded once. Specimen: PBMCs. These receptors all stem from a woman aged 50 to 65 in good health and CMV-seronegative. CDR3s include the opening cysteine and the closing phenylalanine or tryptophan. Each record gives: J gene, clone size, D gene, V gene, CDR3 protein, CDR3 DNA. The D gene is left open where the match is weak. Where a row states a size, it is once, few, many or the class of an expanded clone; other rows omit it.

J gene: TRBJ2-7; clone size: few; D gene: NA; V gene: TRBV5-1; CDR3 protein: CASSLRDEQYF; CDR3 DNA: TGCGCCAGCAGCTTGCGGGACGAGCAGTACTTC
J gene: TRBJ1-2; clone size: once; D gene: TRBD1; V gene: TRBV5-6; CDR3 protein: CASSFQTGGAYGYTF; CDR3 DNA: TGTGCCAGCAGCTTCCAAACAGGGGGAGCCTATGGCTACACCTTC
J gene: TRBJ2-2; clone size: NA; D gene: TRBD2; V gene: TRBV19; CDR3 protein: CATQPASGRSGELFF; CDR3 DNA: TGTGCCACCCAACCTGCTAGCGGGAGAAGCGGGGAGCTGTTTTTT
J gene: TRBJ1-4; clone size: NA; D gene: TRBD1; V gene: TRBV6-1; CDR3 protein: CATKTGGALDEKLFF; CDR3 DNA: TGTGCCACCAAGACAGGGGGCGCACTGGATGAAAAACTGTTTTTT
J gene: TRBJ1-1; clone size: NA; D gene: TRBD1; V gene: TRBV9; CDR3 protein: CASSIGTARTEAFF; CDR3 DNA: TGTGCCAGCAGCATCGGGACAGCCCGCACTGAAGCTTTCTTT
J gene: TRBJ1-6; clone size: once; D gene: NA; V gene: TRBV7-2; CDR3 protein: CASSPTVPPLHF; CDR3 DNA: TGTGCCAGCAGCCCCACGGTACCACCCCTCCACTTT
J gene: TRBJ2-7; clone size: NA; D gene: NA; V gene: TRBV7-2; CDR3 protein: CASSPTGSSYEQYF; CDR3 DNA: TGTGCCAGCAGCCCCACAGGGAGCTCCTACGAGCAGTACTTC
J gene: TRBJ2-5; clone size: once; D gene: TRBD1; V gene: TRBV11-2; CDR3 protein: CASSSGTGSYQETQYF; CDR3 DNA: TGTGCCAGCAGCTCCGGGACAGGGTCGTACCAAGAGACCCAGTACTTC
J gene: TRBJ2-5; clone size: NA; D gene: NA; V gene: TRBV5-1; CDR3 protein: CASSLAPGKEAQYF; CDR3 DNA: TGCGCCAGCAGCTTGGCCCCGGGGAAAGAGGCCCAGTACTTC
J gene: TRBJ2-2; clone size: NA; D gene: TRBD2; V gene: TRBV7-2; CDR3 protein: CASSLGTSGGADGELFF; CDR3 DNA: TGTGCCAGCAGCTTGGGGACTAGCGGGGGGGCGGACGGGGAGCTGTTTTTT
J gene: TRBJ1-4; clone size: NA; D gene: NA; V gene: TRBV7-9; CDR3 protein: CASSLRGLGANEKLFF; CDR3 DNA: TGTGCCAGCAGCTTACGGGGACTAGGGGCTAATGAAAAACTGTTTTTT